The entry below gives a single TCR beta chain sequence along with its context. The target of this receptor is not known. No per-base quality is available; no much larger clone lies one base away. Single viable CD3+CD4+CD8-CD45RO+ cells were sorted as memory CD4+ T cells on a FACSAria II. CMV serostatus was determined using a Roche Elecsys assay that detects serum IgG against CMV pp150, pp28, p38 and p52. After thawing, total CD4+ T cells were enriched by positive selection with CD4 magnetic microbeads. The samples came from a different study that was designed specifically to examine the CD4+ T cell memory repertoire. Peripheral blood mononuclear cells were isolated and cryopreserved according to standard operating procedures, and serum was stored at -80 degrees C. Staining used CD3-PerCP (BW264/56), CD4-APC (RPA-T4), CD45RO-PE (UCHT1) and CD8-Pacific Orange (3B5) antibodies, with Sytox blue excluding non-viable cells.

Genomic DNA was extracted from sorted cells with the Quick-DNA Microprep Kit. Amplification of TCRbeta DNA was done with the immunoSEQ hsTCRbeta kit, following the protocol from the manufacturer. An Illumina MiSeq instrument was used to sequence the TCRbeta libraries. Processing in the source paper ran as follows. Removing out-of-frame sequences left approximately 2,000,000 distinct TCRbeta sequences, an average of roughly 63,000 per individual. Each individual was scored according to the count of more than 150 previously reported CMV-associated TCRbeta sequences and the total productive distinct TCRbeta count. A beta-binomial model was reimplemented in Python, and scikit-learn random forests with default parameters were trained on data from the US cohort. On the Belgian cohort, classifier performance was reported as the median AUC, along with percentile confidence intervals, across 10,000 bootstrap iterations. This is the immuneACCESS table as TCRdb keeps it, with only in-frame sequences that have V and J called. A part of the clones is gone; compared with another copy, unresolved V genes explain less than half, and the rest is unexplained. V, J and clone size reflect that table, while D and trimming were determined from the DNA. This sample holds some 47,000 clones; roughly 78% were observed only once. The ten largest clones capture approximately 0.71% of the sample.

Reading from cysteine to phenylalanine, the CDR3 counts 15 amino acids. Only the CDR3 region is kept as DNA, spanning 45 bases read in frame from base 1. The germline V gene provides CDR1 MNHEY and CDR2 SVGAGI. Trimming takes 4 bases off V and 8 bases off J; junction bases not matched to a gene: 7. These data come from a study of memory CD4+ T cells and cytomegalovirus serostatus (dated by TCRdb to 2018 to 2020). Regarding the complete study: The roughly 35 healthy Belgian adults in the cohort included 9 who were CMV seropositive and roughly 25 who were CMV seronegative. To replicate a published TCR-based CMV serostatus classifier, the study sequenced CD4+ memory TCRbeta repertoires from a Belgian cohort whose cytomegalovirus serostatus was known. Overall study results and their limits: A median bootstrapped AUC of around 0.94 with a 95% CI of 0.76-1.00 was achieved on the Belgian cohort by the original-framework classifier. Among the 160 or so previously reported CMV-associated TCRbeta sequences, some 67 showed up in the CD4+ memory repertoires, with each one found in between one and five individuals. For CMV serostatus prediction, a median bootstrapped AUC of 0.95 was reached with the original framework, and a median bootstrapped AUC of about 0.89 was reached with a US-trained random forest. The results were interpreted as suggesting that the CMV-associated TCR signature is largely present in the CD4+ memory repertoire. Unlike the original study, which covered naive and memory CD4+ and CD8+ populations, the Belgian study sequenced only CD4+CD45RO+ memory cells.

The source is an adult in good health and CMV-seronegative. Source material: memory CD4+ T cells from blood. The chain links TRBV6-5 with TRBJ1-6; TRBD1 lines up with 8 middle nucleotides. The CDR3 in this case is CASSFQGARDSPLHF. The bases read TGTGCCAGCAGTTTTCAGGGGGCAAGGGATTCACCCCTCCACTTT.